Described below is a single T cell receptor beta chain sequence and its context. Its antigen is unknown. This entry is derived from a study of blood T cells in healthy people across ages. Overall study findings and caveats: Among T cells, TCR beta diversity per million cells dropped roughly linearly as age rose. Relative to aged donors, long-lived donors carried more naive CD4+ cells and displayed higher diversity. Estimates of diversity drawn from one million T cells were considered underestimates.

Primed by a sample-barcoded 5' primer and a J-beta primer mix, a second PCR proceeded for roughly 6 to 12 cycles. TCRdb re-derived calls from the 5' RACE reads in MiXCR, one entry per CDR3 protein. Of hundreds of thousands of distinct CDR3 sequences detected, less than 60% appear once; the ten largest clones hold 20% to 25%. The CDR3 spans 16 residues. V lost 1 base to trimming and J lost 6 bases, with 16 bases between them. Germline assignment: CDR1 SGHRS and CDR2 YFSETQ. The chain links TRBV5-1 to TRBJ2-2; D is uncertain. Source material: blood. This clonotype was sampled from an elderly man in good health. The CDR3 nucleotides are TGCGCCAGCAGCTTGACGCGCCCCTCAGGTGCCGGGGAGCTGTTTTTT. Translating gives CASSLTRPSGAGELFF.